This entry lists 16 T cell receptor beta chains sequenced from one sample in a study of T cell responses to AZD1222 COVID-19 vaccine. The repertoire was sequenced with immunoSEQ multiplex PCR; TCRdb's copy has only in-frame clones and lacks some. The data show around 120,000 clones, with approximately 91% seen just once and 2.4% held by the top ten. The source material was peripheral blood, sampled on day 0 of AZD1222 vaccination. All receptors come from an adult in good health.

This clone has a single count. The chain combines TRBV7-2 with TRBJ2-1, with 11 nucleotides matching TRBD2. With 0 bases clipped from V and 15 bases from J, the junction kept 4 bases outside the gene matches. Germline assignment: CDR1 SGHTA and CDR2 FQGNSA. The CDR3 covers 13 residues. CDR3 residues: CASSLASGRDGFF. The CDR3 DNA reads TGTGCCAGCAGCTTAGCTAGCGGGAGGGACGGGTTCTTC.

The chain joins TRBV5-1 to TRBJ1-3; no reliable D call. V was pared by 4 bases and J by 1 base, with 9 bases between. CDR1 is SGHRS, CDR2 YFSETQ, per germline. The CDR3 sequence is 14 residues long. CDR3 region: CASSPDGSGNTIYF. The CDR3 DNA reads TGCGCCAGCAGCCCCGATGGGTCTGGAAACACCATATATTTT. The entire variable domain, with the rest obtained from reference TRBV5-1 and TRBJ1-3, is as follows: KAGVTQTPRYLIKTRGQQVTLSCSPISGHRSVSWYQQTPGQGLQFLFEYFSETQRNKGNFPGRFSGRQFSNSRSEMNVSTLELGDSALYLCASSPDGSGNTIYFGEGSWLTVV.

The chain links TRBV13 to TRBJ2-6; D perhaps matches TRBD1 (5 bases). The CDR3 has 16 amino acids. Trimming took off 7 bases at V and 1 base at J, with 14 bases between the two ends. Germline CDR1 PRHDT, CDR2 FYEKMQ (reference sequence). CDR3 loop: CASTDAKGSGANVLTF. In DNA, the CDR3 is TGTGCCAGCACGGACGCTAAGGGGTCTGGGGCCAACGTCCTGACTTTC.

This sequence joins TRBV11-3 and TRBJ1-1; a weak D match, TRBD1 (5 bases). The germline CDR1 and CDR2 sequences are SGHNT and YENEEA. Trimming took off 2 bases at V and 11 bases at J, with 12 bases between the two ends. The CDR3 covers 12 residues. The CDR3 DNA follows: TGTGCCAGCAGCTTACAGGGTAAAAGGGCTTTCTTT. Its translation: CASSLQGKRAFF.

This clone occurred once. The chain is built from TRBV5-1 and TRBJ2-1; TRBD1 matches at 8 bases. This CDR3 has 15 residues. Unmatched junction bases numbered 6, after V lost 0 bases and J lost 7 bases. Germline V gene data show CDR1 as SGHRS and CDR2 as YFSETQ. The CDR3: CASSLGQGIRNEQFF. CDR3 bases: TGCGCCAGCAGCTTGGGACAGGGGATTAGGAATGAGCAGTTCTTC.

V gene TRBV5-4 combines with J gene TRBJ2-3; D ambiguous. The CDR3 runs to 13 residues. The V end was cut by 0 bases, the J end by 4 bases, with 6 bases between. Germline V CDR1 and CDR2: SGHNT, YYREEE (reference sequence). CDR3 in amino acids: CASSLVAADTQYF. The CDR3 bases are TGTGCCAGCAGCTTGGTGGCTGCAGATACGCAGTATTTT.

The V gene is TRBV21-1, the J gene TRBJ1-2; whether TRBD1, the table's D call, matches the DNA was not checked. TRBV21-1 is termed a pseudogene. This CDR3 is built from 16 residues. The CDR3 DNA is TGTGCCAGCAGCACCTTACTGGGACAGGGCGCCTATGGCTACACCTTC. This translates into CASSTLLGQGAYGYTF.

The chain carries TRBV2 and TRBJ2-1; D gene ambiguous. Trimming cost V 2 bases and J 4 bases, with 6 bases left between them. The germline gives CDR1 SNHLY, CDR2 FYNNEI. The length of the CDR3 is 13 residues. The CDR3 nucleotides are TGTGCCAGCAGTGAAACTATTTACAATGAGCAGTTCTTC. This sequence encodes CASSETIYNEQFF.

This rearrangement joins TRBV5-4 to TRBJ1-2; tentatively, D is TRBD1 (6 bases). Trimming shortened V by 7 bases and J by 0 bases, and 16 bases separated the two germline ends. Germline values: CDR1 SGHNT, CDR2 YYREEE (reference sequence). CDR3 length: 15 residues. CDR3 DNA: TGTGCCAGCCGATCACAGGGTTTAGCTAACTATGGCTACACCTTC. It specifies CASRSQGLANYGYTF. The complete variable domain, with remaining parts taken from reference TRBV5-4 and TRBJ1-2, reads ETGVTQSPTHLIKTRGQQVTLRCSSQSGHNTVSWYQQALGQGPQFIFQYYREEENGRGNFPPRFSGLQFPNYSSELNVNALELDDSALYLCASRSQGLANYGYTFGSGTRLTVV.

The rearrangement joins TRBV25-1 to TRBJ1-1; a weak D match, TRBD1 (6 bases). V was trimmed by 3 bases and J by 8 bases, leaving 10 bases between them. CDR3 length equals 12 residues. CDR1 MGHDK and CDR2 SYGVNS come from the germline V gene. The CDR3 reads CASSDLRGEAFF. The CDR3 region has the DNA TGTGCCAGCAGTGATCTTAGGGGGGAAGCTTTCTTT.

V gene TRBV19 combines with J gene TRBJ2-5; D is unresolved. The CDR3 is 14 residues long. Trimming pared 3 bases from V and 2 bases from J, leaving 10 bases between. Looked up from germline, CDR1 is LNHDA and CDR2 is SQIVND (reference sequence). The CDR3 DNA sequence: TGTGCCAGTAGTATTTACGGGCAGCAAGAGACCCAGTACTTC. It specifies CASSIYGQQETQYF.

The CDR3 spells CASSQVNGNEQFF. CDR3 DNA sequence: TGTGCCAGCAGCCAAGTAAACGGCAATGAGCAGTTCTTC. This rearrangement joins TRBV3-1 (or the pseudogene TRBV3-2) to TRBJ2-1; D is unresolved. Trimming shortened V by 1 base and J by 6 bases, and 7 bases separated the two germline ends. Germline values: CDR1 LGHDT, CDR2 YNNKEL (reference sequence). The CDR3 sequence is 13 residues long.

The rearrangement uses TRBV5-4 and TRBJ2-7, with TRBD2 identical over 7 bases. CDR1 and CDR2 from the germline V gene are SGHNT and YYREEE (reference sequence). Trimming at V came to 4 bases and at J to 1 base, leaving 11 bases not matched to a gene. This CDR3 spans 16 amino acids. CDR3: CASSVRLAQGSYEQYF. Written as DNA, the CDR3 is TGTGCCAGCAGCGTCCGACTAGCCCAAGGGTCCTACGAGCAGTACTTC.

This sequence joins TRBV6-1 and TRBJ1-2, with 8 positions matching TRBD1. CDR3 length equals 18 residues. Germline V gives CDR1 MNHNS, CDR2 SASEGT. V lost 1 base and J lost 0; bases outside the gene matches: 10. CDR3 sequence (DNA): TGTGCCAGCAGTGAAGTTTTAAGTAGGACAGGGCCTAACTATGGCTACACCTTC. It translates to CASSEVLSRTGPNYGYTF.

The chain combines TRBV6-4 with TRBJ1-2; D is unresolved. Germline V gene sequence: CDR1 MRHNA, CDR2 SNTAGT. This CDR3 is built from 13 residues. The ends were cut back, 3 bases at V and 7 bases at J, with 12 bases in the middle. The CDR3 loop reads CASSETRLGGYTF. The CDR3 nucleotides are TGTGCCAGCAGTGAGACGAGACTGGGTGGCTACACCTTC.

This rearrangement joins TRBV5-1 to TRBJ1-1; perhaps TRBD1 as D (5 bases). CDR1 SGHRS and CDR2 YFSETQ come from the germline V gene. V lost 4 bases and J 0 bases, leaving 16 bases between the germline ends. The CDR3 consists of 16 residues. In DNA, the CDR3 is TGCGCCAGCAGCAAAGGCCGGGGGAACATGAACACTGAAGCTTTCTTT. Translated, it gives CASSKGRGNMNTEAFF.